The 5 T cell receptor beta chains listed next were all sequenced from one sample in a study of OX40 agonist ivuxolimab in advanced cancers. Libraries were prepared by immunoSEQ multiplex PCR; TCRdb keeps only in-frame clonotypes and omits some of them. In the table there are around 62,000 clones, 80% to 90% of which are singletons. The specimen comprised CD4+ or CD8+ T cells sorted from blood, sampled in a trial of the OX40 agonist ivuxolimab. The receptors were sampled from an adult with an advanced solid tumor such as melanoma, head and neck, liver or kidney cancer.

This clone was counted a single time. The chain uses TRBV7-9 and TRBJ1-1; D call uncertain. In germline, CDR1 is SEHNR, CDR2 FQNEAQ (reference sequence). The CDR3 sequence is 15 residues long. V lost 5 bases to trimming and J lost 1 base, with 14 bases between them. CDR3 nucleotide sequence: TGTGCCAGCAGCCCAATAGGCCAGGCGAACACTGAAGCTTTCTTT. Residues: CASSPIGQANTEAFF.

The chain couples TRBV4-2 to TRBJ1-2; D unresolved. V was cut by 6 bases and J by 4 bases, with 6 bases left in between. CDR3 length: 11 amino acids. Germline-derived CDR1 and CDR2 are LGHNA and YNFKEQ. The CDR3 DNA sequence: TGTGCCAGCAGTACGGGCTATGGCTACACCTTC. Its translation: CASSTGYGYTF.

The rearrangement links TRBV6-4 to TRBJ1-2; D not certain. This CDR3 contains 13 residues. The V end was cut by 7 bases, the J end by 8 bases, with 17 bases between. The V gene's germline CDR1 is MRHNA and CDR2 SNTAGT. CDR3 sequence reads: CASKKSGEGGYTF. The DNA for the CDR3 is TGTGCCAGCAAGAAAAGTGGTGAAGGAGGCTACACCTTC.

The CDR3 region is CASSQWSRNTDTQYF. CDR3 nucleotide sequence: TGTGCCAGCAGCCAATGGTCACGAAATACAGATACGCAGTATTTT. The V call is TRBV16, the J call TRBJ2-3; D gene ambiguous. V lost 1 base to trimming and J lost 3 bases, with 11 bases between them. Germline lookup yields CDR1 KGHSY and CDR2 FQNENV. CDR3 length equals 15 residues.

This clone was recorded once. The rearrangement joins TRBV12-5 to TRBJ2-1; weak D call: TRBD1 (6 bases). The CDR3 sequence is 14 residues long. Germline CDR1 and CDR2: LGHNT and FRNRAP. Trimming took off 1 base at V and 9 bases at J, with 13 bases between the two ends. This chain's CDR3 is CASGLGQAVGEQFF. CDR3 coding DNA: TGTGCTAGTGGTTTGGGACAGGCTGTCGGTGAGCAGTTCTTC.